These T cell receptor beta chains were read from a single sample in a study of human T cells and chemical hapten exposure. TCRdb reprocessed the RACE reads via MiXCR and lists one record per CDR3 protein. Among approximately 350,000 distinct CDR3 sequences listed, around 6.9% were seen once. The sequenced sample was whole blood, obtained in connection with sensitization to the hapten diphenylcyclopropenone (DPC). These receptor sequences come from a woman in her late teens or twenties with alopecia areata. Some clones in this sample may be carry-over from other donors' samples. The CDR3 runs from the conserved cysteine through the conserved F or W. The order of the fields is clone size, D gene, J gene, V gene, CDR3 DNA, CDR3 protein. A D gene is named only where the DNA matches it firmly. Clone size is stated in some rows and not others, as once, few, many or a class when expanded.

few - TRBJ2-5 TRBV3-1 TGTGCCAGCAGCCAAGCTGAGGAAGGTATATACTTC CASSQAEEGIYF
- - TRBJ2-6 TRBV4-1 TGCGCCAGCAGCCAAGATCCGGAGGACGGGATGCCACCTGGGGCCAACGTCCTGACTTTC CASSQDPEDGMPPGANVLTF
few - TRBJ1-6 TRBV7-2 TGTGCCAGCAGCTTTATATCCGGTAATAATTCACCCCTCCACTTT CASSFISGNNSPLHF
once TRBD1 TRBJ2-1 TRBV5-1 TGCGCCAGCAGCTACGGGACAGGGGCTTACAATGAGCAGTTCTTC CASSYGTGAYNEQFF
few - TRBJ2-3 TRBV10-3 TGTGCCATCAGTGAGACCACAGATACGCAGTATTTT CAISETTDTQYF
many TRBD2 TRBJ2-3 TRBV6-6 TGTGCCAGCAGTGCGGTAGCGGGGGGGGCTAGCACAGATACGCAGTATTTT CASSAVAGGASTDTQYF
many TRBD2 TRBJ2-7 TRBV5-1 TGCGCCAGCAGCTCGTCGCTAGCGGGGGCCTTTTACGAGCAGTACTTC CASSSSLAGAFYEQYF
- TRBD1 TRBJ2-3 TRBV5-1 TGCGCCAGCAGCTTGGAACAGGGGTCCAGGACAGATACGCAGTATTTT CASSLEQGSRTDTQYF
- - TRBJ2-2 TRBV4-1 TGCGCCAGCAGCCAAGCAGCTGGTGCGAACACCGGGGAGCTGTTTTTT CASSQAAGANTGELFF
many - TRBJ2-6 TRBV4-3 TGCGCCAGCAGCCAAGATAGGAGGAGCTCTGGGGCCAACGTCCTGACTTTC CASSQDRRSSGANVLTF
few TRBD2 TRBJ2-3 TRBV2 TGTGCCAGCAGGGCACTAGCGGGGGGACCAGATACGCAGTATTTT CASRALAGGPDTQYF